The rows below give T cell receptor beta chains drawn from one sample of a study of T cells in Graves' hyperthyroidism and ophthalmopathy. A single record per CDR3 protein comes from TCRdb applying MiXCR to the multiplex PCR reads. Counted here are hundreds of thousands of distinct CDR3 sequences, 20% occurring once; the ten biggest clones make up about half. The sequenced sample consisted of blood. The receptors were gathered from a man aged 35-49 years with Graves' ophthalmopathy. Each CDR3 is given with its conserved first and last residue. Fields, in order: CDR3 protein, CDR3 DNA, J gene, V gene, D gene, clone size. The D gene is left open where the match is weak. Clone size, where shown, is once, few, many, or a class for clones that have expanded.

cdr3_aa: CSARDRYLINTGELFF
cdr3_nt: TGCAGTGCTAGAGATAGGTATCTAATAAACACCGGGGAGCTGTTTTTT
j_call: TRBJ2-2
v_call: TRBV20-1
d_call: -
clone_size: few

cdr3_aa: CATSDLGQGGSDTQYF
cdr3_nt: TGTGCCACCAGTGATTTGGGACAGGGAGGGTCAGATACGCAGTATTTT
j_call: TRBJ2-3
v_call: TRBV24-1
d_call: -
clone_size: few

cdr3_aa: CASSSTGRVRNQPQHF
cdr3_nt: TGTGCCAGCAGCTCCACAGGGAGGGTGCGAAATCAGCCCCAGCATTTT
j_call: TRBJ1-5
v_call: TRBV5-6
d_call: -
clone_size: -

cdr3_aa: CASSLAGTGAYEQYF
cdr3_nt: TGCGCCAGCAGCCTGGCCGGGACAGGGGCATACGAGCAGTACTTC
j_call: TRBJ2-7
v_call: TRBV5-1
d_call: TRBD1
clone_size: many

cdr3_aa: CSVVMSSYNSPLHF
cdr3_nt: TGCAGCGTTGTTATGAGCTCCTATAATTCACCCCTCCACTTT
j_call: TRBJ1-6
v_call: TRBV29-1
d_call: -
clone_size: -

cdr3_aa: CSASRDSYTEAFF
cdr3_nt: TGCAGTGCCAGCAGGGACAGCTACACTGAAGCTTTCTTT
j_call: TRBJ1-1
v_call: TRBV20-1
d_call: TRBD1
clone_size: many

cdr3_aa: CASSQAQRGYTGELFF
cdr3_nt: TGTGCCAGCAGCCAAGCCCAGCGGGGATACACCGGGGAGCTGTTTTTT
j_call: TRBJ2-2
v_call: TRBV3-1
d_call: TRBD2
clone_size: few

cdr3_aa: CASSKAGATEAFF
cdr3_nt: TGCGCCAGCAGTAAAGCTGGGGCCACTGAAGCTTTCTTT
j_call: TRBJ1-1
v_call: TRBV5-1
d_call: -
clone_size: many

cdr3_aa: CASSLGIGLPPQETQYF
cdr3_nt: TGCGCCAGCAGCTTGGGGATAGGACTACCCCCCCAAGAGACCCAGTACTTC
j_call: TRBJ2-5
v_call: TRBV5-1
d_call: -
clone_size: many

cdr3_aa: CASSLESSGPGEQYF
cdr3_nt: TGTGCCAGCAGCTTAGAGTCTAGCGGACCTGGGGAGCAGTACTTC
j_call: TRBJ2-7
v_call: TRBV7-9
d_call: TRBD2
clone_size: many

cdr3_aa: CASSAQETQYF
cdr3_nt: TGTGCCAGCAGCGCGCAAGAGACCCAGTACTTC
j_call: TRBJ2-5
v_call: TRBV7-2
d_call: -
clone_size: many

cdr3_aa: CAISKLTGQETQYF
cdr3_nt: TGTGCCATCAGTAAACTGACAGGCCAAGAGACCCAGTACTTC
j_call: TRBJ2-5
v_call: TRBV10-3
d_call: -
clone_size: few

cdr3_aa: CSARAGQGGGETQYF
cdr3_nt: TGCAGTGCTAGAGCCGGACAGGGAGGGGGAGAGACCCAGTACTTC
j_call: TRBJ2-5
v_call: TRBV20-1
d_call: -
clone_size: many

cdr3_aa: CASSQDIIGGRADTQYF
cdr3_nt: TGTGCCAGCAGCCAAGATATTATTGGAGGCCGCGCGGATACGCAGTATTTT
j_call: TRBJ2-3
v_call: TRBV14
d_call: -
clone_size: few

cdr3_aa: CASSFPLAETQNTGELFF
cdr3_nt: TGTGCCAGCAGCTTTCCCCTCGCGGAGACTCAGAACACCGGGGAGCTGTTTTTT
j_call: TRBJ2-2
v_call: TRBV7-9
d_call: -
clone_size: many

cdr3_aa: CASSLLVSNTEAFF
cdr3_nt: TGTGCCAGCAGTTTACTGGTGTCCAACACTGAAGCTTTCTTT
j_call: TRBJ1-1
v_call: TRBV12-3/TRBV12-4
d_call: -
clone_size: many

cdr3_aa: CAIRQGEVTGAFF
cdr3_nt: TGTGCGATAAGACAGGGGGAAGTTACTGGAGCTTTCTTT
j_call: TRBJ1-1
v_call: TRBV2
d_call: TRBD1
clone_size: few

cdr3_aa: CASSFGGLRTNYGYTF
cdr3_nt: TGCGCCAGCAGCTTTGGGGGGCTGAGGACTAACTATGGCTACACCTTC
j_call: TRBJ1-2
v_call: TRBV5-1
d_call: -
clone_size: many

cdr3_aa: CASRPYGGSLDEQFF
cdr3_nt: TGTGCCAGCAGACCATATGGCGGGAGCTTGGATGAGCAGTTCTTC
j_call: TRBJ2-1
v_call: TRBV7-9
d_call: TRBD2
clone_size: -

cdr3_aa: CASSGTSYGYTF
cdr3_nt: TGCGCCAGCAGCGGGACTAGCTATGGCTACACCTTC
j_call: TRBJ1-2
v_call: TRBV5-1
d_call: -
clone_size: few

cdr3_aa: CASSLRLAGGTDTQYF
cdr3_nt: TGTGCCAGCAGCCTGCGACTAGCGGGAGGAACAGATACGCAGTATTTT
j_call: TRBJ2-3
v_call: TRBV13
d_call: TRBD2
clone_size: many

cdr3_aa: CASSPRGTYNEQFF
cdr3_nt: TGTGCCAGCAGTCCAAGGGGAACCTACAATGAGCAGTTCTTC
j_call: TRBJ2-1
v_call: TRBV28
d_call: -
clone_size: many

cdr3_aa: CASGYPPTGTSGNIQYF
cdr3_nt: TGTGCCAGCGGATACCCCCCTACCGGGACTAGCGGAAACATTCAGTACTTC
j_call: TRBJ2-4
v_call: TRBV11-2
d_call: TRBD2
clone_size: -

cdr3_aa: CANSMARDNYGYTF
cdr3_nt: TGTGCCAATAGTATGGCCAGGGATAACTATGGCTACACCTTC
j_call: TRBJ1-2
v_call: TRBV19
d_call: -
clone_size: -

cdr3_aa: CASSRTRETFAGELFF
cdr3_nt: TGTGCCAGCAGCCGAACAAGAGAAACGTTTGCCGGGGAGCTGTTTTTT
j_call: TRBJ2-2
v_call: TRBV11-2
d_call: -
clone_size: -

cdr3_aa: CASSRQQGASYEQYF
cdr3_nt: TGTGCCAGCAGCCGTCAACAGGGGGCCTCCTACGAGCAGTACTTC
j_call: TRBJ2-7
v_call: TRBV3-1
d_call: TRBD1
clone_size: few

cdr3_aa: CASSPRVSRGYTF
cdr3_nt: TGTGCCAGCAGCCCTCGGGTATCGAGGGGCTACACCTTC
j_call: TRBJ1-2
v_call: TRBV5-6
d_call: -
clone_size: few

cdr3_aa: CAISEMWENNQPQHF
cdr3_nt: TGTGCCATCAGTGAGATGTGGGAGAATAATCAGCCCCAGCATTTT
j_call: TRBJ1-5
v_call: TRBV10-3
d_call: -
clone_size: -

cdr3_aa: CSASGVQISNQPQHF
cdr3_nt: TGCAGCGCTAGCGGGGTTCAGATTAGCAATCAGCCCCAGCATTTT
j_call: TRBJ1-5
v_call: TRBV20-1
d_call: -
clone_size: few

cdr3_aa: CASHPGSYEQYF
cdr3_nt: TGTGCCAGCCACCCGGGATCCTACGAGCAGTACTTC
j_call: TRBJ2-7
v_call: TRBV6-2/TRBV6-3
d_call: -
clone_size: few

cdr3_aa: CASSYSGQVLEQYF
cdr3_nt: TGTGCCAGCAGCTATTCGGGACAGGTACTCGAGCAGTACTTC
j_call: TRBJ2-7
v_call: TRBV5-6
d_call: TRBD1
clone_size: few

cdr3_aa: CASSPTGPDEKLFF
cdr3_nt: TGTGCCAGTAGTCCGACAGGGCCGGATGAAAAACTGTTTTTT
j_call: TRBJ1-4
v_call: TRBV19
d_call: TRBD1
clone_size: once

cdr3_aa: CASSFGGSYNEQFF
cdr3_nt: TGCGCCAGCAGCTTCGGGGGCTCCTACAATGAGCAGTTCTTC
j_call: TRBJ2-1
v_call: TRBV5-1
d_call: -
clone_size: many

cdr3_aa: CASSFNPYEQYF
cdr3_nt: TGTGCCAGCAGCTTTAATCCCTACGAGCAGTACTTC
j_call: TRBJ2-7
v_call: TRBV3-1
d_call: -
clone_size: -

cdr3_aa: CASSESWGTQETQYF
cdr3_nt: TGTGCCAGCAGTGAAAGTTGGGGGACCCAAGAGACCCAGTACTTC
j_call: TRBJ2-5
v_call: TRBV6-1
d_call: -
clone_size: few

cdr3_aa: CASCGRPACTDTQYF
cdr3_nt: TGTGCCAGCTGCGGGAGGCCAGCTTGCACAGATACGCAGTATTTT
j_call: TRBJ2-3
v_call: TRBV6-2/TRBV6-3
d_call: TRBD2
clone_size: -

cdr3_aa: CAISGTGGQETQYF
cdr3_nt: TGTGCCATCAGTGGGACAGGGGGCCAAGAGACCCAGTACTTC
j_call: TRBJ2-5
v_call: TRBV10-3
d_call: TRBD1
clone_size: many

cdr3_aa: CASSLGVANSYEQYF
cdr3_nt: TGCGCCAGCAGCCTAGGGGTAGCAAACAGCTACGAGCAGTACTTC
j_call: TRBJ2-7
v_call: TRBV4-3
d_call: -
clone_size: once

cdr3_aa: CASSSPGHGDHYEQYF
cdr3_nt: TGTGCCAGCAGCTCCCCTGGACACGGAGACCACTACGAGCAGTACTTC
j_call: TRBJ2-7
v_call: TRBV7-8
d_call: -
clone_size: many

cdr3_aa: CASVKRPGNEQFF
cdr3_nt: TGTGCCAGTGTAAAAAGGCCGGGCAATGAGCAGTTCTTC
j_call: TRBJ2-1
v_call: TRBV6-1
d_call: -
clone_size: few

cdr3_aa: CASSFDRGQENEQFF
cdr3_nt: TGTGCCAGCAGCTTCGACAGGGGGCAGGAGAATGAGCAGTTCTTC
j_call: TRBJ2-1
v_call: TRBV6-1
d_call: TRBD1
clone_size: few

cdr3_aa: CASSLAPLFGNEQFF
cdr3_nt: TGTGCCAGCAGCTTGGCCCCGTTATTTGGGAATGAGCAGTTCTTC
j_call: TRBJ2-1
v_call: TRBV5-8
d_call: -
clone_size: -

cdr3_aa: CASSNPPGTGWGGYTF
cdr3_nt: TGTGCCAGCAGCAATCCCCCCGGGACAGGGTGGGGTGGCTACACCTTC
j_call: TRBJ1-2
v_call: TRBV7-8
d_call: TRBD1
clone_size: -

cdr3_aa: CASSPSSFYGYTF
cdr3_nt: TGTGCCAGCAGTCCCAGTTCTTTCTATGGCTACACCTTC
j_call: TRBJ1-2
v_call: TRBV25-1
d_call: -
clone_size: few

cdr3_aa: CASTLDGQETQYF
cdr3_nt: TGTGCCAGCACCCTCGACGGACAAGAGACCCAGTACTTC
j_call: TRBJ2-5
v_call: TRBV11-2
d_call: -
clone_size: many

cdr3_aa: CASSKTRDYTF
cdr3_nt: TGTGCCAGCAGCAAAACCCGGGACTACACCTTC
j_call: TRBJ1-2
v_call: TRBV11-2
d_call: -
clone_size: -

cdr3_aa: CASSPSSFGSPTEAFF
cdr3_nt: TGTGCCAGCTCACCTTCTTCGTTCGGCAGTCCCACTGAAGCTTTCTTT
j_call: TRBJ1-1
v_call: TRBV18
d_call: -
clone_size: many

cdr3_aa: CASSEGLAANYEQYF
cdr3_nt: TGTGCCAGCAGCGAGGGACTAGCGGCTAATTACGAGCAGTACTTC
j_call: TRBJ2-7
v_call: TRBV9
d_call: TRBD2
clone_size: few

cdr3_aa: CASSQETSTPLHF
cdr3_nt: TGCGCCAGCAGCCAAGAGACCTCGACACCCCTCCACTTT
j_call: TRBJ1-6
v_call: TRBV4-3
d_call: -
clone_size: -

cdr3_aa: CASTSGSLNGYTF
cdr3_nt: TGTGCCAGCACCTCGGGGTCCCTCAATGGCTACACCTTC
j_call: TRBJ1-2
v_call: TRBV6-1
d_call: -
clone_size: -

cdr3_aa: CAISESWVNYEQYF
cdr3_nt: TGTGCCATCAGTGAGTCGTGGGTAAACTACGAGCAGTACTTC
j_call: TRBJ2-7
v_call: TRBV10-3
d_call: -
clone_size: many

cdr3_aa: CAWTRGRLGTEAFF
cdr3_nt: TGTGCCTGGACCCGGGGACGGCTGGGCACTGAAGCTTTCTTT
j_call: TRBJ1-1
v_call: TRBV30
d_call: -
clone_size: many

cdr3_aa: CSVFVVGGIEAFF
cdr3_nt: TGCAGTGTATTTGTCGTGGGGGGTATTGAAGCTTTCTTT
j_call: TRBJ1-1
v_call: TRBV20-1
d_call: -
clone_size: many

cdr3_aa: CASSQGSGSGRMDTGELFF
cdr3_nt: TGCGCCAGCAGCCAAGGGAGCGGGAGCGGAAGGATGGACACCGGGGAGCTGTTTTTT
j_call: TRBJ2-2
v_call: TRBV4-3
d_call: TRBD2
clone_size: -

cdr3_aa: CASSLNANLNSPLHF
cdr3_nt: TGTGCCAGCAGCTTGAATGCCAATCTTAATTCACCCCTCCACTTT
j_call: TRBJ1-6
v_call: TRBV5-4
d_call: -
clone_size: -

cdr3_aa: CASRLAGRSGNEQFF
cdr3_nt: TGCGCCAGCAGATTGGCCGGGAGATCGGGAAATGAGCAGTTCTTC
j_call: TRBJ2-1
v_call: TRBV5-1
d_call: -
clone_size: -

cdr3_aa: CASSLDDRAFSGANVLTF
cdr3_nt: TGTGCCAGCAGCTTAGACGACAGGGCTTTCTCTGGGGCCAACGTCCTGACTTTC
j_call: TRBJ2-6
v_call: TRBV7-2
d_call: TRBD1
clone_size: -

cdr3_aa: CAIRLGSYEQYF
cdr3_nt: TGTGCCATCCGACTAGGTTCCTACGAGCAGTACTTC
j_call: TRBJ2-7
v_call: TRBV2
d_call: -
clone_size: few

cdr3_aa: CASSSRGPVFYEQYF
cdr3_nt: TGTGCCAGCAGTTCCAGGGGCCCTGTTTTCTACGAGCAGTACTTC
j_call: TRBJ2-7
v_call: TRBV28
d_call: -
clone_size: many